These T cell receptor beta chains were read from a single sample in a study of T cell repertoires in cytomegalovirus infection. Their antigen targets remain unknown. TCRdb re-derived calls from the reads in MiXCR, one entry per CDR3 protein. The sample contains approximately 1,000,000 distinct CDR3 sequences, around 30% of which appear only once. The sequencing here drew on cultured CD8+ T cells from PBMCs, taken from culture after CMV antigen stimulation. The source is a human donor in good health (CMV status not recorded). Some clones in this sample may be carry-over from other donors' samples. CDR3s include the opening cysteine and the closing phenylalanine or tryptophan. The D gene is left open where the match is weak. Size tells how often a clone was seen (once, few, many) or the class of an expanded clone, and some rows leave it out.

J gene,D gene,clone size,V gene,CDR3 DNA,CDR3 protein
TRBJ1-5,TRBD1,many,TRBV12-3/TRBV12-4,TGTGCCAGCAGTGCTACAGGGGCGGATAGCAATCAGCCCCAGCATTTT,CASSATGADSNQPQHF
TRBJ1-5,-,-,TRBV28,TGTGCCAGCAGTTTAATGTCTTCCAGGGGTAAGAGTCAGCCCCAGCATTTT,CASSLMSSRGKSQPQHF
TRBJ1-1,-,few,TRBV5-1,TGCGCCAGCAGCTCAGACATCGCTGAGGCTGAAGCTTTCTTT,CASSSDIAEAEAFF
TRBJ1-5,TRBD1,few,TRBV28,TGTGCCAGCAGTCCCCGGGACAGAGGGGCTCAGCCCCAGCATTTT,CASSPRDRGAQPQHF
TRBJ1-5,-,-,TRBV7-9,TGTGCCAGCAGCACCGGTAAGGGGGGCGGCAATCAGCCCCAGCATTTT,CASSTGKGGGNQPQHF
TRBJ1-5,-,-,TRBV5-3,TGTGCCAGAGCCCCCCCGGGACGGAGAAATCAGCCCCAGCATTTT,CARAPPGRRNQPQHF
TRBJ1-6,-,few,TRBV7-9,TGTGCCAGCAGCCCGCCCGTGTTAAATTCACCCCTCCACTTT,CASSPPVLNSPLHF
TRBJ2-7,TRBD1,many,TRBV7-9,TGTGCCAGCAGCTCCCCGTCGTGGACAGGGATAGAGCAGTACTTC,CASSSPSWTGIEQYF
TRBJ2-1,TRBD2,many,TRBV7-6,TGTGCCAGCAGTCTTACTAGCGGGGGCCGCAATGAGCAGTTCTTC,CASSLTSGGRNEQFF
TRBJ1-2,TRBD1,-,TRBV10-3,TGTGCCATCACCTACGGACAGGGGGCAGATGGCTACACCTTC,CAITYGQGADGYTF
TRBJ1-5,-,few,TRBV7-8,TGTGCCAGCAGCTTATGGGGCGGGCAGAGCAATCAGCCCCAGCATTTT,CASSLWGGQSNQPQHF
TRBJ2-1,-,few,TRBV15,TGTGCCACCAGCAACTATCTTGACTCCTACAATGAGCAGTTCTTC,CATSNYLDSYNEQFF
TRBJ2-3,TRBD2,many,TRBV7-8,TGTGCCAGCAGCGAGACTAGCGGTGGAGATACGCAGTATTTT,CASSETSGGDTQYF
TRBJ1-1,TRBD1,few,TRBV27,TGTGCCAGCAGTTTAAACAGGGGGCTCACTGAAGCTTTCTTT,CASSLNRGLTEAFF
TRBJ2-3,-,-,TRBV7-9,TGTGCCAGCAGCGAGGGCCCGGTAGGGGCAGCAGATACGCAGTATTTT,CASSEGPVGAADTQYF
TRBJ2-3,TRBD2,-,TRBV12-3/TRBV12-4,TGTGCCAGCGGGGGACTAGCGGTAGATACGCAGTATTTT,CASGGLAVDTQYF
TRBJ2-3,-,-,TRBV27,TGTGCCAGCAGTTTAGTGACTCTTTCCACTTTTAGCACAGATACGCAGTATTTT,CASSLVTLSTFSTDTQYF
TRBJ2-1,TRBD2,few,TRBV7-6,TGTGCCAGCAGCTTAGGAGGCGGGGGGACCTACAATGAGCAGTTCTTC,CASSLGGGGTYNEQFF
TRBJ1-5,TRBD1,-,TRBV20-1,TGCAGTGCTAGCACCGGGACAGTATATCAGCCCCAGCATTTT,CSASTGTVYQPQHF
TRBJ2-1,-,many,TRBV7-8,TGTGCCAGCAGCACCCTGGACAGTCTACTGACCTCCTCCTACAATGAGCAGTTCTTC,CASSTLDSLLTSSYNEQFF
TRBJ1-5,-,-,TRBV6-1,TGTGCCAGCAGTGACTTGGGGCCGGGAGGGGGACAGCCCCAGCATTTT,CASSDLGPGGGQPQHF
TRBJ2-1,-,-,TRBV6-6,TGTGCCAGCAGTTTTTTGGGTTTCGGGAACAATGAGCAGTTCTTC,CASSFLGFGNNEQFF
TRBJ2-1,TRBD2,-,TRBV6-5,TGTGCCAGCAGTTACTCGGGGACTAGTAATGAGCAGTTCTTC,CASSYSGTSNEQFF
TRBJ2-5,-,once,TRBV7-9,TGTGCCAGCAGCTTAGGGGCGAGGAAAGAGACCCAGTACTTC,CASSLGARKETQYF
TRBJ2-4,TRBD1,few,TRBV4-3,TGCGCCAGCAGCCCTACCCATGGGACAGGATACAAAAACATTCAGTACTTC,CASSPTHGTGYKNIQYF
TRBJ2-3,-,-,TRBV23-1,TGCGCCAGCATATTGTTCGCGTGTAGAGGGGCGGCAGATACGCAGTATTTT,CASILFACRGAADTQYF
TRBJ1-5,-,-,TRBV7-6,TGTGCCAGCAGCTTAGACGGACAAGGCAATCAGCCCCAGCATTTT,CASSLDGQGNQPQHF